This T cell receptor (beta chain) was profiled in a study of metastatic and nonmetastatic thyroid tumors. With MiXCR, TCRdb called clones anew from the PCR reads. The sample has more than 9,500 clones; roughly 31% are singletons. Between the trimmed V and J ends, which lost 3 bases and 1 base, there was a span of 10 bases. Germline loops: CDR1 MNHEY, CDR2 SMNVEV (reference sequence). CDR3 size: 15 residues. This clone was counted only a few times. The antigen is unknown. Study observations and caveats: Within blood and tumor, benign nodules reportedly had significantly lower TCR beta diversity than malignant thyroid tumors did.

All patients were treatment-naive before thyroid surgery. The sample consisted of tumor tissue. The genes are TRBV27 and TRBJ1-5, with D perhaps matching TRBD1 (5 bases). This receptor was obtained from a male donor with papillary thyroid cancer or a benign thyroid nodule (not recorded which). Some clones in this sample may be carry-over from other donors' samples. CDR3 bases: TGTGCCAGCAGTTTTTCCAGGGCGAGCAATCAGCCCCAGCATTTT. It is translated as CASSFSRASNQPQHF.